Only a few counts were recorded for the clone carrying this T cell receptor beta chain. No antigen is known for it. The data were taken from a study of T cell repertoires in cytomegalovirus infection. Findings and caveats of the study: The ex vivo response was dominated by HLA-C-restricted CMV-specific TCR beta clonotypes.

TCRdb re-called the reads through MiXCR, storing one row per CDR3 protein. The sample has approximately 500,000 distinct CDR3 sequences; about a quarter are singletons. Trimming pared 3 bases from V and 8 bases from J, leaving 14 bases between. The CDR3 length is 13 residues. CDR1 DFQATT and CDR2 SNEGSKA come from the germline V gene (reference sequence). The clonotype was recovered from a human donor in good health (CMV status not recorded). Some clones in this sample may be carry-over from other donors' samples. This chain links TRBV20-1 with TRBJ2-1; D not resolved. Sequencing was carried out using PBMCs. The CDR3 region is CSASLSPGDEQFF. The DNA for the CDR3 is TGCAGTGCTAGCCTTAGCCCGGGCGATGAGCAGTTCTTC.